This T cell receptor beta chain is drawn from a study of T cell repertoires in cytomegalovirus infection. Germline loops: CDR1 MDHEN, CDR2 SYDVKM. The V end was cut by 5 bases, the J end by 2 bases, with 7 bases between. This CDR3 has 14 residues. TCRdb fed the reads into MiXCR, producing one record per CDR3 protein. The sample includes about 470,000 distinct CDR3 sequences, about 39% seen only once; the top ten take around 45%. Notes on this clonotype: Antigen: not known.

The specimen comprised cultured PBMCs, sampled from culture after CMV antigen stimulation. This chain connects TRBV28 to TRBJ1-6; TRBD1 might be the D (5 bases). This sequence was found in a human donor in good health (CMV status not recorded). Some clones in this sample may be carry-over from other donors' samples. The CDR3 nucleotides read TGTGCCAGCAGTCCGGACACCTATAATTCACCCCTCCACTTT. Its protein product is CASSPDTYNSPLHF.